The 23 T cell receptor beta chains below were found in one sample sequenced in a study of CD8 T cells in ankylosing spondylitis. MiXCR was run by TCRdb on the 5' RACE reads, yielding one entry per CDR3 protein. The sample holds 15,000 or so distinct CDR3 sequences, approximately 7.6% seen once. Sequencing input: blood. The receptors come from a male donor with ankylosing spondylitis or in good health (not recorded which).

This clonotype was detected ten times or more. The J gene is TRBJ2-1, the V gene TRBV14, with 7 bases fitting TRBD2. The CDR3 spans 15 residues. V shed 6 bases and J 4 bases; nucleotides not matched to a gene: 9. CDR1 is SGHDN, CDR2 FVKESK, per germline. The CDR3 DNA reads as TGTGCCAGCAGTCTAATCGGACTAGGTTACAATGAGCAGTTCTTC. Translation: CASSLIGLGYNEQFF.

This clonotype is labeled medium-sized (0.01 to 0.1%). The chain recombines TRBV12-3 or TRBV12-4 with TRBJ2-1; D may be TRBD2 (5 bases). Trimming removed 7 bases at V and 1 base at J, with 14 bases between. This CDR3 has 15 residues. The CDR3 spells CASTPRGLSYNEQFF. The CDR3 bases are TGTGCCAGCACCCCCCGGGGTCTTTCCTACAATGAGCAGTTCTTC.

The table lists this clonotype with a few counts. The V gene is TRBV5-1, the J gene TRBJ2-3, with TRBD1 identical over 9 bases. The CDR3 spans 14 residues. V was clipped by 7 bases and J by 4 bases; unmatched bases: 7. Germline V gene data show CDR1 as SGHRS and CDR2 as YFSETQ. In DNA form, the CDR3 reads TGCGCCAGCGGGACAAGACAGGGGGCAGATACGCAGTATTTT. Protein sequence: CASGTRQGADTQYF.

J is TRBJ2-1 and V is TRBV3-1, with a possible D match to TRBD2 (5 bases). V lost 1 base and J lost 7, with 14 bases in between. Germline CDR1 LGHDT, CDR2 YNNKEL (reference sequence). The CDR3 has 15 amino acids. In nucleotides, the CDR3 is TGTGCCAGCAGCCAAGTAACTAGGAGGACGAATGAGCAGTTCTTC. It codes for CASSQVTRRTNEQFF.

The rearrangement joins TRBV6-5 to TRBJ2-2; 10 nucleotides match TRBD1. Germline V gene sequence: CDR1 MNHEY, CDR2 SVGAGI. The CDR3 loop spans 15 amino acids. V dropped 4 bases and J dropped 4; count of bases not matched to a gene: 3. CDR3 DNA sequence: TGTGCCAGCAGTTGGGGACAGGGGACCACCGGGGAGCTGTTTTTT. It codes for CASSWGQGTTGELFF.

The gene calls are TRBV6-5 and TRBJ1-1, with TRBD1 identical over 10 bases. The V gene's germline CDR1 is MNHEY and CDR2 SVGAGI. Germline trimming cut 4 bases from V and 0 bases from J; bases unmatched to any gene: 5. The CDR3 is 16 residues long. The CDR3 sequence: CASSSGTGEMNTEAFF. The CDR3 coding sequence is TGTGCCAGCAGTTCCGGGACAGGGGAGATGAACACTGAAGCTTTCTTT.

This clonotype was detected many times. CDR3 residues: CASSPGTGVGNSPLHF. The CDR3 bases are TGTGCCAGCAGTCCCGGGACAGGGGTCGGGAATTCACCCCTCCACTTT. This chain uses TRBV12-3 or TRBV12-4 with TRBJ1-6; 10 bases match TRBD1. There are 16 residues in the CDR3. V shed 5 bases, J shed 7 bases, and the junction held 8 bases outside the gene matches.

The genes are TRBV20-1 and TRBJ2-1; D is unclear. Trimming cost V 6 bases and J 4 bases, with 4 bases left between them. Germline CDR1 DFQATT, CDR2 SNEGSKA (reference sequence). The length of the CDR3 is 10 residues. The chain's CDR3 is CSARYNEQFF. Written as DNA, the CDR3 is TGCAGTGCCCGTTACAATGAGCAGTTCTTC.

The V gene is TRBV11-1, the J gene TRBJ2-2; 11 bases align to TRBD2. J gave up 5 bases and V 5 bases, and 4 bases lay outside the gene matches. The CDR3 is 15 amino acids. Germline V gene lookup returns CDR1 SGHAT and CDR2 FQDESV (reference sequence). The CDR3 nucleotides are TGTGCCAGCAGCCGAATAGCGGGAGGGACCGGGGAGCTGTTTTTT. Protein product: CASSRIAGGTGELFF. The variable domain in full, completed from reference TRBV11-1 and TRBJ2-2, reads EAEVAQSPRYKITEKSQAVAFWCDPISGHATLYWYRQILGQGPELLVQFQDESVVDDSQLPKDRFSAERLKGVDSTLKIQPAELGDSAMYLCASSRIAGGTGELFFGEGSRLTVL.

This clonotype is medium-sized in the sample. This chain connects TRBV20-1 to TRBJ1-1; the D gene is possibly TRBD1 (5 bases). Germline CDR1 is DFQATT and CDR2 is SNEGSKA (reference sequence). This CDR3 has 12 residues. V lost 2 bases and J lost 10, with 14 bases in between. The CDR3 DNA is TGCAGTGCTAGACCCCTCAGGGATCTAGCTTTCTTT. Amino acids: CSARPLRDLAFF.

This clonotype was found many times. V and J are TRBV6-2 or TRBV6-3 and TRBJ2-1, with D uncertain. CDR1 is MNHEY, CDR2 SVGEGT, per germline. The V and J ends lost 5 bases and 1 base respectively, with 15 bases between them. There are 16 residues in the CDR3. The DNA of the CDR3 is TGTGCCAGCAGTGACGACCCAGGAAGGTCCTACAATGAGCAGTTCTTC. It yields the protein CASSDDPGRSYNEQFF.

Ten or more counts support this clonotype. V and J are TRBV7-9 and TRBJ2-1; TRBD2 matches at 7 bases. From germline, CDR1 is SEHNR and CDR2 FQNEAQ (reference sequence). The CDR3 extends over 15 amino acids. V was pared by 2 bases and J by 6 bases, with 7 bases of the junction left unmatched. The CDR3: CASSLLRREINEQFF. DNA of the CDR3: TGTGCCAGCAGCTTATTACGGCGGGAGATCAATGAGCAGTTCTTC.

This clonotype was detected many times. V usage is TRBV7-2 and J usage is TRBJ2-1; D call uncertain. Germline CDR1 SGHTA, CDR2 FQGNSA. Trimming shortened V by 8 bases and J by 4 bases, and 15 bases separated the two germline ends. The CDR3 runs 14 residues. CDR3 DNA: TGTGCCAGCGGCAAGCTTATCGCTTACAATGAGCAGTTCTTC. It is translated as CASGKLIAYNEQFF. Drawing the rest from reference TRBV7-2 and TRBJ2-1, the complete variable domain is GAGVSQSPSNKVTEKGKDVELRCDPISGHTALYWYRQSLGQGLEFLIYFQGNSAPDKSGLPSDRFSAERTGGSVSTLTIQRTQQEDSAVYLCASGKLIAYNEQFFGPGTRLTVL.

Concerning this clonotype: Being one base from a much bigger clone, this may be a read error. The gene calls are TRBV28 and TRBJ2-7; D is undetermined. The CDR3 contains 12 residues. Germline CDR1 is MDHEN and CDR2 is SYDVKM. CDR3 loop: CASSLSRTEHYF. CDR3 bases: TGTGCCAGCAGTTTATCCCGTACGGAGCACTACTTC.

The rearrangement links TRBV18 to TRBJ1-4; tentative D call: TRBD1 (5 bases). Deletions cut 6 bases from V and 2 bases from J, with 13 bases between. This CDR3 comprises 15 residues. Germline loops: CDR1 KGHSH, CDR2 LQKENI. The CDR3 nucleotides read TGTGCCAGCTCCAACGGACATTCTACTAATGAAAAACTGTTTTTT. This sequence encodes CASSNGHSTNEKLFF.

CDR3 DNA: TGCAGTGCTAGTGGACAGGTACCCTACAATGAGCAGTTCTTC. Protein: CSASGQVPYNEQFF. The chain combines TRBV20-1 with TRBJ2-1; 7 nucleotides match TRBD1. This CDR3 is built from 14 residues. V trimming: 3 bases; J trimming: 2 bases; junction bases outside the gene matches: 4. Germline V gene sequence: CDR1 DFQATT, CDR2 SNEGSKA (reference sequence).

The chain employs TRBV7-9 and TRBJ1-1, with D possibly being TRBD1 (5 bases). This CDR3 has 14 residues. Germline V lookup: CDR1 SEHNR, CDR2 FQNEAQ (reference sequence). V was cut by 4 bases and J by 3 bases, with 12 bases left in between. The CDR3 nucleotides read TGTGCCAGCAGCTCCAGGACGGGGGACACTGAAGCTTTCTTT. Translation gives CASSSRTGDTEAFF.

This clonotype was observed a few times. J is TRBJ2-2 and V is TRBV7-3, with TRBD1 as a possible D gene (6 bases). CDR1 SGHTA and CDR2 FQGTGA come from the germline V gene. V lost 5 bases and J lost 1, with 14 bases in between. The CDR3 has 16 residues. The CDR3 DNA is TGTGCCAGCAGCCGGACGACAGGCCAGAACACCGGGGAGCTGTTTTTT. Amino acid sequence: CASSRTTGQNTGELFF.

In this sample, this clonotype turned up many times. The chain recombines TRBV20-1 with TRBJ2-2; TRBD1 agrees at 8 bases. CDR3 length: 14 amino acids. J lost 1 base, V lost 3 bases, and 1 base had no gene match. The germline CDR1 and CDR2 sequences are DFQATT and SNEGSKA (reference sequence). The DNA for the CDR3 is TGCAGTGCTAGCGACAGGGGGAACACCGGGGAGCTGTTTTTT. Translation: CSASDRGNTGELFF.

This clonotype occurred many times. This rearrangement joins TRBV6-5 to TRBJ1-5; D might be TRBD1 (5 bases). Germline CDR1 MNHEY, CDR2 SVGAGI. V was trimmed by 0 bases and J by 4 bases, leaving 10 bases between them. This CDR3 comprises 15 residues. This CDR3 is CASSYSGGGNQPQHF. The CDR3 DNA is TGTGCCAGCAGTTACTCGGGCGGGGGAAATCAGCCCCAGCATTTT.

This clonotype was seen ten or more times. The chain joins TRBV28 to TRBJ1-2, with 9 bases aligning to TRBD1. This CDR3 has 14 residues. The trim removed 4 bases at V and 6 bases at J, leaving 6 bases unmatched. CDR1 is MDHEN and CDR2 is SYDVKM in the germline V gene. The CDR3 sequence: CASSWGQGKNGYTF. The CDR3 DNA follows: TGTGCCAGCAGTTGGGGACAGGGTAAAAATGGCTACACCTTC.

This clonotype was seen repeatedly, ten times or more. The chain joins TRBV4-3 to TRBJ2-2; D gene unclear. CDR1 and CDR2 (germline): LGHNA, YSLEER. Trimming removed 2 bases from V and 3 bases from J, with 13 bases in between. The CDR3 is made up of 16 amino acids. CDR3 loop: CASSQRGLPYTGELFF. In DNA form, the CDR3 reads TGCGCCAGCAGCCAACGCGGCCTACCCTACACCGGGGAGCTGTTTTTT.

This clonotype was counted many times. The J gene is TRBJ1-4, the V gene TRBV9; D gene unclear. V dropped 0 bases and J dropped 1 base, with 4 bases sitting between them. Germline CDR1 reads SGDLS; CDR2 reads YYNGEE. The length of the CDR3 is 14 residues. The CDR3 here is CASSVGITNEKLFF. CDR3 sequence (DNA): TGTGCCAGCAGCGTAGGAATAACTAATGAAAAACTGTTTTTT.